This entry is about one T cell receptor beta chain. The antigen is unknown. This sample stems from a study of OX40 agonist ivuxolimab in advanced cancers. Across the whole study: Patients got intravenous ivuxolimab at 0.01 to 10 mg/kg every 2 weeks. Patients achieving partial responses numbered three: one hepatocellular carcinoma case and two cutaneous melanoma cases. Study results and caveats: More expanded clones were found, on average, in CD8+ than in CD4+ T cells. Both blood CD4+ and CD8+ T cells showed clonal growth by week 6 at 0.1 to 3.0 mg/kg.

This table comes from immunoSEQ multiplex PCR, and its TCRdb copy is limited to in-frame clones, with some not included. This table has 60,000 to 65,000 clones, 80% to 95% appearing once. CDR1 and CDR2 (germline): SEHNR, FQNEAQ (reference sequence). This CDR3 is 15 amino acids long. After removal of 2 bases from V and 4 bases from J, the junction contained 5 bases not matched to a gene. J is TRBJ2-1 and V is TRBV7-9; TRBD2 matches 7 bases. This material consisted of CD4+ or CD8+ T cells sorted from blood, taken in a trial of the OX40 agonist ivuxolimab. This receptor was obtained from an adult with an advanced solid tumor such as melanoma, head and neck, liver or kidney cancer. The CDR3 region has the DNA TGTGCCAGCAGCTTATCCAGCGGGATATACAATGAGCAGTTCTTC. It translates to CASSLSSGIYNEQFF. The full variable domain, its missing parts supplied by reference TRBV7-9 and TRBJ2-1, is DTGVSQNPRHKITKRGQNVTFRCDPISEHNRLYWYRQTLGQGPEFLTYFQNEAQLEKSRLLSDRFSAERPKGSFSTLEIQRTEQGDSAMYLCASSLSSGIYNEQFFGPGTRLTVL.